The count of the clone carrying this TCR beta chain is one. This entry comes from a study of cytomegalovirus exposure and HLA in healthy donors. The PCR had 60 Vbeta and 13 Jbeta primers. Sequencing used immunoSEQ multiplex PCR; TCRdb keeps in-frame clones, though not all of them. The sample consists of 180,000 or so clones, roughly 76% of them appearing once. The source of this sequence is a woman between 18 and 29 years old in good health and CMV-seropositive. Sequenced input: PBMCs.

Here the CDR3 reads CASSGGGYEQFF. The CDR3 region has the DNA TGTGCCAGCAGCGGCGGGGGTTATGAGCAGTTCTTC. The V gene is TRBV2, the J gene TRBJ2-1; TRBD2 aligns across 7 bases. The V gene end was trimmed by 6 bases and the J gene end by 8 bases; junction bases not matched to a gene: 4. The germline gives CDR1 SNHLY, CDR2 FYNNEI. The CDR3 covers 12 residues.